This entry features one T cell receptor (beta chain) sequence. This CDR3 is built from 19 residues. CDR1 and CDR2 (germline): LNHNV, YYDKDF (reference sequence). V was trimmed by 2 bases and J by 0 bases, leaving 23 bases between them. The data stem from a study of Graves' ophthalmopathy and Graves' hyperthyroidism. Using RNA transcripts, the TCR beta CDR3 regions were amplified. HTBI primers were used in a first-round RT-PCR, which preceded a second-round multiplex PCR. TCRdb called the multiplex PCR reads again in MiXCR, with one record for every CDR3 protein. The table includes roughly 400,000 distinct CDR3 sequences, over 15% detected once. Hyperthyroidism cases were recent diagnoses of under 2 months' duration in people aged 18 to 65. Researchers turned away patients with other autoimmune diseases, uncontrolled infections, pregnancy or lactation. Clinical symptoms, serum thyroxine, TRAb, thyroid ultrasound and orbital computed tomography determined diagnosis.

Sequenced material: peripheral blood. The TCR comes from a woman between 18 and 29 years old with stable Graves' hyperthyroidism. V gene TRBV15 combines with J gene TRBJ2-7; perhaps TRBD2 as D (5 bases). The CDR3: CATSRSARGWTSSSYEQYF. CDR3 coding DNA: TGTGCCACCAGCAGATCGGCCCGGGGTTGGACGTCGAGCTCCTACGAGCAGTACTTC.